These T cell receptor beta chains were read from a single sample in a study of identical twins. TCRdb analysed the 5' RACE reads with MiXCR anew, one entry per CDR3 protein. Of more than 1.5 million distinct CDR3 sequences in the sample, 25% to 35% were seen once. The sample was cord blood. All receptors come from a newborn girl in good health. The CDR3 runs from the conserved cysteine through the conserved F or W. D genes are given only for firm matches. Size tells how often a clone was seen (once, few, many) or the class of an expanded clone, and some rows leave it out.

d_gene	abundance	v_gene	j_gene	CDR3nt	CDR3aa
TRBD2	.	TRBV20-1	TRBJ2-7	TGCAGTGCTAGTGGGGTAGCGGGACCCTACTACGAGCAGTACTTC	CSASGVAGPYYEQYF
.	.	TRBV7-8	TRBJ1-2	TGTGCCAGCAGCTTAGTTTTCGGCAGAGGGGACTATGGCTACACCTTC	CASSLVFGRGDYGYTF
TRBD1	.	TRBV5-1	TRBJ1-1	TGCGCCAGCAGCCGGGGTTGGGGGACAGGGTCGATTGCTGAAGCTTTCTTT	CASSRGWGTGSIAEAFF
.	few	TRBV3-1	TRBJ2-5	TGTGCCAGCAGCCAATTCGGGGGAGGAGAGACCCAGTACTTC	CASSQFGGGETQYF
TRBD1	many	TRBV5-1	TRBJ2-4	TGCGCCAGCAGCTTGGGACAGGGCATTCAGTACTTC	CASSLGQGIQYF
TRBD2	.	TRBV12-5	TRBJ2-1	TGTGCTAGTGGTTTGGGGGTAGCGGGTTACAATGAGCAGTTCTTC	CASGLGVAGYNEQFF
TRBD1	.	TRBV5-1	TRBJ1-6	TGCGCCAGCAGACCGGGACAGGGGGCATATAATTCACCCCTCCACTTT	CASRPGQGAYNSPLHF
.	.	TRBV5-1	TRBJ1-4	TGCGCCAGCAGCCAGGACCTACTGCGGGAAAAACTGTTTTTT	CASSQDLLREKLFF
.	few	TRBV20-1	TRBJ2-1	TGCAGTGGGGGGGACGCGGGCTACAATGAGCAGTTCTTC	CSGGDAGYNEQFF
TRBD1	.	TRBV2	TRBJ1-1	TGTGCCAGCAGGCAACGGACAGGGGAGAACACTGAAGCTTTCTTT	CASRQRTGENTEAFF
.	few	TRBV20-1	TRBJ2-1	TGCAGTGCTAGAGCACGGCTAGAGCAGTTCTTC	CSARARLEQFF
.	few	TRBV20-1	TRBJ1-2	TGCAGTGCTAGAGGAAAGACGGGGGAGCATGGCTACACCTTC	CSARGKTGEHGYTF
.	.	TRBV28	TRBJ2-3	TGTGCCAGCAGTTTAGTCCCAGGGTCGGGGGATACGCAGTATTTT	CASSLVPGSGDTQYF
.	.	TRBV5-1	TRBJ1-3	TGCGCCAGCAGCCCCCCCGGGGGCCTAAACACCATATATTTT	CASSPPGGLNTIYF
TRBD2	few	TRBV28	TRBJ2-7	TGTGCCAGCAATCGGCTAGCGGGAGCTTACGAGCAGTACTTC	CASNRLAGAYEQYF
TRBD2	few	TRBV28	TRBJ2-4	TGTGCCAGCAGCGAGGGAGGGCGGATAGCCAAAAACATTCAGTACTTC	CASSEGGRIAKNIQYF
.	.	TRBV12-3/TRBV12-4	TRBJ2-2	TGTGCCAGCAGTTTTCAATTCTTCGGAGGGCAGCACACCGGGGAGCTGTTTTTT	CASSFQFFGGQHTGELFF